These 32 T cell receptor beta chains share one sample of origin, sequenced in a study of T cells in Graves' hyperthyroidism and ophthalmopathy. TCR beta CDR3 sequences were amplified from RNA transcripts. The HTBI primer set drove a first-round RT-PCR of the TCR CDR3. TCRdb reprocessed the multiplex PCR reads with MiXCR, giving one entry per CDR3 protein. The sample has under 250,000 distinct CDR3 sequences; roughly 22% are singletons. The sequenced sample consisted of blood. The receptor set was obtained from a middle-aged woman with Graves' ophthalmopathy.

This clonotype was counted many times. The chain employs TRBV6-5 and TRBJ1-2; 8 bases fit TRBD1. J gave up 5 bases and V 8 bases, and 10 bases lay outside the gene matches. This CDR3 spans 14 amino acids. CDR1 and CDR2 (germline): MNHEY, SVGAGI. In DNA form, the CDR3 reads TGTGCCAGCTCCAGGGGACAGGATCCTTATGGCTACACCTTC. This codes for CASSRGQDPYGYTF.

This clonotype was recorded at least ten times. This chain joins TRBV2 and TRBJ1-3; D is unresolved. CDR3 length: 16 residues. The V end lost 1 base, the J end lost 4 bases, and 14 bases lay between the germline ends. Germline V gene lookup returns CDR1 SNHLY and CDR2 FYNNEI. CDR3 DNA sequence: TGTGCCAGCAGTGAAGGGGTAATTCGTCGAGGAAACACCATATATTTT. Amino acids: CASSEGVIRRGNTIYF. The whole variable domain, filled in from reference TRBV2 and TRBJ1-3, reads EPEVTQTPSHQVTQMGQEVILRCVPISNHLYFYWYRQILGQKVEFLVSFYNNEISEKSEIFDDQFSVERPDGSNFTLKIRSTKLEDSAMYFCASSEGVIRRGNTIYFGEGSWLTVV.

This clonotype has a count of ten or more. The rearrangement joins TRBV24-1 to TRBJ2-7; D is ambiguous. CDR3 length: 10 amino acids. Between the trimmed V and J ends, which lost 7 bases and 4 bases, there was a span of 4 bases. CDR1 is KGHDR and CDR2 is SFDVKD in the germline V gene. As DNA, the CDR3 is TGTGCCACCAGGAAATACGAGCAGTACTTC. This codes for CATRKYEQYF.

The gene calls are TRBV24-1 and TRBJ2-7, with no clear D. Trimming removed 3 bases from V and 0 bases from J, with 11 bases in between. The CDR3 consists of 15 residues. Germline CDR1 is KGHDR and CDR2 is SFDVKD. The CDR3 DNA is TGTGCCACCAGTGATGGAAAGGGTCGCTCCTACGAGCAGTACTTC. This gives the protein CATSDGKGRSYEQYF.

This clonotype was found many times. V usage is TRBV2 and J usage is TRBJ1-2; D is uncertain. The CDR3 is made up of 13 amino acids. Germline values: CDR1 SNHLY, CDR2 FYNNEI. The V gene lost 6 bases and the J gene lost 2 bases, with 10 bases spanning the gap. For the CDR3, the DNA is TGTGCCAGCAGCCCAGCGACCAACTATGGCTACACCTTC. Residues: CASSPATNYGYTF. Together with reference TRBV2 and TRBJ1-2, the CDR3 gives the full variable domain: EPEVTQTPSHQVTQMGQEVILRCVPISNHLYFYWYRQILGQKVEFLVSFYNNEISEKSEIFDDQFSVERPDGSNFTLKIRSTKLEDSAMYFCASSPATNYGYTFGSGTRLTVV.

Comment on this clonotype: Germline and junction disagree at one end, which may indicate a read error. This rearrangement joins TRBV18 to TRBJ2-7; no clear D. Per germline, CDR1 KGHSH and CDR2 LQKENI. This CDR3 spans 13 amino acids. CDR3 bases: TGTGCCAGCTCAACGCCTCCTTACTACGGGCAGTACTTC. The encoded protein is CASSTPPYYGQYF.

This clonotype was seen ten or more times. The chain has TRBV9 and TRBJ2-2; TRBD2 aligns across 8 bases. Unmatched junction bases numbered 7, after V lost 7 bases and J lost 5 bases. Per the germline V gene, CDR1 is SGDLS and CDR2 is YYNGEE. The CDR3 runs 14 residues. CDR3 amino acids: CASRGRSETGELFF. CDR3 bases: TGTGCCAGCCGCGGGAGGAGCGAAACCGGGGAGCTGTTTTTT.

This clonotype was recorded only once. The V and J genes are TRBV20-1 and TRBJ2-5; D not resolved. Germline V lookup: CDR1 DFQATT, CDR2 SNEGSKA (reference sequence). The CDR3 totals 14 residues. V lost 0 bases, J lost 2 bases, and 10 bases lay in between. For the CDR3, the DNA is TGCAGTGCTAGAGAGGCTCTTTTACAAGAGACCCAGTACTTC. Translation: CSAREALLQETQYF.

The J gene is TRBJ2-7, the V gene TRBV6-2 or TRBV6-3; 8 nucleotides line up with TRBD2. V lost 5 bases, J lost 2 bases, and 5 bases stayed unmatched. The CDR3 length is 14 residues. Germline V gives CDR1 MNHEY, CDR2 SVGEGT. The CDR3 region is CASSHGLAAYEQYF. CDR3 nucleotides: TGTGCCAGCAGTCACGGACTAGCCGCCTACGAGCAGTACTTC.

The rearrangement joins TRBV6-1 to TRBJ1-2; tentative D call: TRBD1 (5 bases). Trimming took 8 bases from V and 2 from J, leaving 12 bases between them. The CDR3 extends over 13 amino acids. The germline CDR1 and CDR2 sequences are MNHNS and SASEGT. The CDR3 here is CASAPTVNYGYTF. DNA for the CDR3: TGTGCCAGCGCACCGACAGTAAACTATGGCTACACCTTC.

This clonotype came up many times. V usage is TRBV19 and J usage is TRBJ2-6, with D uncertain. Germline loops: CDR1 LNHDA, CDR2 SQIVND (reference sequence). The CDR3 length is 14 residues. Trimming took 7 bases from V and 4 from J, leaving 11 bases between them. CDR3 in amino acids: CASIEGRGANVLTF. The CDR3 bases are TGTGCCAGTATCGAAGGAAGAGGGGCCAACGTCCTGACTTTC.

The sample holds many counts of this clonotype. The chain links TRBV20-1 to TRBJ2-5; D possibly uses TRBD1 or TRBD2 (6 bases each). V lost 4 bases, J lost 1 base, and 19 bases lay in between. CDR3 length: 16 amino acids. Germline V gene lookup returns CDR1 DFQATT and CDR2 SNEGSKA (reference sequence). The CDR3 DNA is TGCAGTGCTAACGTATTTAAAAAGGGGGGCCAAGAGACCCAGTACTTC. Amino acids: CSANVFKKGGQETQYF.

The genes are TRBV2 and TRBJ2-7, with TRBD2 matching over 8 bases. Germline-derived CDR1 and CDR2 are SNHLY and FYNNEI. Trimming at V came to 6 bases and at J to 1 base, leaving 17 bases not matched to a gene. The CDR3 sequence is 18 residues long. For the CDR3, the DNA is TGTGCCAGCAGCCCCCGGGCCTCCTTGAAGCGGGAGTCCTACGAGCAGTACTTC. This encodes CASSPRASLKRESYEQYF.

V usage is TRBV29-1 and J usage is TRBJ2-5; 11 bases line up with TRBD2. The CDR3 is made up of 15 amino acids. Germline CDR1 SQVTM, CDR2 ANQGSEA. J was trimmed by 0 bases and V by 4 bases; bases with no gene match: 4. The CDR3 DNA sequence: TGCAGCGTTGTACTAGCGGGGGTGGACCAAGAGACCCAGTACTTC. Protein: CSVVLAGVDQETQYF.

This clonotype came up many times. The V and J genes are TRBV4-1 and TRBJ1-5; TRBD1 agrees at 11 bases. Losses at the gene ends were 4 bases for V and 6 bases for J; bases not matched to a gene: 5. The CDR3 has 15 residues. Germline V lookup: CDR1 MGHRA, CDR2 YSYEKL. In nucleotides, the CDR3 is TGCGCCAGCAGCCGAGGGACAGGGGGTGGTCAGCCCCAGCATTTT. It encodes CASSRGTGGGQPQHF.

The chain couples TRBV15 to TRBJ1-1; D call uncertain. The V gene lost 0 bases and the J gene lost 0 bases, with 8 bases spanning the gap. Germline-derived CDR1 and CDR2 are LNHNV and YYDKDF (reference sequence). The CDR3 has 15 amino acids. DNA of the CDR3: TGTGCCACCAGCAGAGATCGGGCGTTGAACACTGAAGCTTTCTTT. Amino acid sequence: CATSRDRALNTEAFF. Full variable domain (missing parts from reference TRBV15 and TRBJ1-1): DAMVIQNPRYQVTQFGKPVTLSCSQTLNHNVMYWYQQKSSQAPKLLFHYYDKDFNNEADTPDNFQSRRPNTSFCFLDIRSPGLGDTAMYLCATSRDRALNTEAFFGQGTRLTVV.

There are many counts of this clonotype. The rearrangement joins TRBV9 to TRBJ2-5; D gene ambiguous. Trimming took off 0 bases at V and 1 base at J, with 10 bases between the two ends. From germline, CDR1 is SGDLS and CDR2 YYNGEE. This CDR3 comprises 15 residues. The CDR3 DNA reads as TGTGCCAGCAGCGTAGATGAGTCAGTCCAAGAGACCCAGTACTTC. The encoded protein is CASSVDESVQETQYF.

V and J are TRBV15 and TRBJ1-2, with D tentatively TRBD1 (6 bases). The CDR3 has 15 residues. Trimming took off 1 base at V and 2 bases at J, with 11 bases between the two ends. Germline V gene lookup returns CDR1 LNHNV and CDR2 YYDKDF (reference sequence). Written as DNA, the CDR3 is TGTGCCACCAGCAGAGGCGGACAGTCGAACTATGGCTACACCTTC. It translates to CATSRGGQSNYGYTF.

V is TRBV6-2 or TRBV6-3 and J is TRBJ2-4; either TRBD1 or TRBD2 may supply D (6 bases each). V lost 6 bases to trimming and J lost 3 bases, with 9 bases between them. The CDR3 sequence is 13 residues long. Germline V gene data show CDR1 as MNHEY and CDR2 as SVGEGT. CDR3 residues: CASREGGKNIQYF. The CDR3 DNA reads as TGTGCCAGCAGAGAGGGGGGCAAAAACATTCAGTACTTC.

This clonotype was detected many times. The V call is TRBV10-2, the J call TRBJ2-5; TRBD2 matches at 8 bases. J gave up 4 bases and V 6 bases, and 10 bases lay outside the gene matches. From germline, CDR1 is WSHSY and CDR2 SAAADI. This CDR3 comprises 15 residues. CDR3 bases: TGCGCCAGCAGAGAAAGCGGGAGTGGCGGAGAGACCCAGTACTTC. The encoded protein is CASRESGSGGETQYF.

This sequence joins TRBV14 and TRBJ2-1; TRBD2 matches at 7 bases. V was clipped by 2 bases and J by 4 bases; unmatched bases: 5. Germline CDR1 SGHDN, CDR2 FVKESK. The CDR3 covers 15 residues. DNA for the CDR3: TGTGCCAGCAGCCAACTACGACTAGCTTACAATGAGCAGTTCTTC. It translates to CASSQLRLAYNEQFF.

This clonotype was picked up many times. This sequence joins TRBV7-2 and TRBJ2-7, with 7 bases fitting TRBD2. Trimming cost V 1 base and J 5 bases; bases outside gene matches: 8. There are 15 residues in the CDR3. CDR1 and CDR2 from the germline V gene are SGHTA and FQGNSA. The CDR3 DNA follows: TGTGCCAGCAGCTTAGGAGGCGGGAGTAACGACGAGCAGTACTTC. It is translated as CASSLGGGSNDEQYF.

This clonotype was counted many times. The chain joins TRBV30 to TRBJ1-1; maybe TRBD1 (6 bases). Germline lookup yields CDR1 GTSNPN and CDR2 SVGIG (reference sequence). The germline V and J ends were trimmed by 3 bases and 0 bases, with 11 bases remaining between them. The CDR3 extends over 14 amino acids. CDR3 loop: CAWSWDTLNTEAFF. CDR3 nucleotides: TGTGCCTGGAGCTGGGACACCCTGAACACTGAAGCTTTCTTT.

This clonotype was picked up many times. The V call is TRBV7-2, the J call TRBJ1-5; D uncertain. The CDR3 has 15 amino acids. Trimming stripped 2 bases from V and 8 bases from J, with 16 bases between. CDR1 and CDR2 from the germline V gene are SGHTA and FQGNSA. The CDR3, as DNA: TGTGCCAGCAGCTTAATGGGGATAGCCGGGAAGCCCCAGCATTTT. Translation gives CASSLMGIAGKPQHF.

The chain has TRBV4-1 and TRBJ1-2; no reliable D call. CDR1 and CDR2 from the germline V gene are MGHRA and YSYEKL. The CDR3 extends over 14 amino acids. The V and J ends lost 5 bases and 3 bases respectively, with 13 bases between them. The CDR3 DNA is TGCGCCAGCAGCTTGGGAGCCATGGACTATGGCTACACCTTC. This encodes CASSLGAMDYGYTF.

Note on this clonotype: A read error may be the cause here, since a much bigger clone is one base away. V gene TRBV29-1 combines with J gene TRBJ2-7; 9 positions match TRBD1. The germline gives CDR1 SQVTM, CDR2 ANQGSEA. CDR3 length: 15 residues. CDR3 nucleotide sequence: TGCATCGTTTTCTTCCCGGGACAGGGATCCTACGAGCAGTACTTC. This gives the protein CIVFFPGQGSYEQYF.

The chain links TRBV7-8 to TRBJ2-7, with D possibly TRBD2 on 6 matching bases. The V end was cut by 2 bases, the J end by 4 bases, with 9 bases between. Per germline, CDR1 SGHVS and CDR2 FQNEAQ. This CDR3 spans 13 amino acids. CDR3 DNA: TGTGCCAGCAGCTTAAGCGCGGGATACGAGCAGTACTTC. It codes for CASSLSAGYEQYF.

The rearrangement uses TRBV6-1 and TRBJ2-7, with TRBD1 as a possible D gene (5 bases). There are 14 residues in the CDR3. V was clipped by 5 bases and J by 4 bases, with 15 bases between them. Looked up from germline, CDR1 is MNHNS and CDR2 is SASEGT. The CDR3 reads CASSLRSRVYEQYF. The CDR3 nucleotides read TGTGCCAGCAGTCTTAGGAGCAGGGTTTACGAGCAGTACTTC.

This clonotype was detected many times. The junction departs from the called germline gene at one end, perhaps through a read error. V and J are TRBV5-1 and TRBJ1-1; no definite D call. The CDR3 length is 13 residues. In germline, CDR1 is SGHRS, CDR2 YFSETQ. CDR3 sequence: CASSLSGNTKAFF. CDR3 in DNA: TGCGCCAGCAGCTTGTCGGGCAACACTAAAGCTTTCTTT.

This rearrangement joins TRBV6-1 to TRBJ2-7; 9 bases are shared with TRBD1. V lost 2 bases, J lost 5 bases, and 10 bases stayed unmatched. The CDR3 loop spans 16 amino acids. Per the germline V gene, CDR1 is MNHNS and CDR2 is SASEGT. For the CDR3, the DNA is TGTGCCAGCAGTGAAAGGGAGGGGACAGGGTTCCACGAGCAGTACTTC. This translates into CASSEREGTGFHEQYF.

This clonotype was seen repeatedly, ten times or more. The chain has TRBV10-3 and TRBJ2-5, with a weak D call TRBD2 (6 bases). The germline V gene has CDR1 ENHRY and CDR2 SYGVKD. The CDR3 is made up of 12 amino acids. V lost 9 bases, J lost 3 bases, and 11 bases lay in between. The CDR3 DNA is TGTGCCATAAGGTCGGGGGAAGAGACCCAGTACTTC. This gives the protein CAIRSGEETQYF.

This clonotype was counted at least ten times. The chain carries TRBV20-1 and TRBJ2-5; D uncertain. The germline gives CDR1 DFQATT, CDR2 SNEGSKA (reference sequence). The V and J ends lost 4 bases and 6 bases respectively, with 24 bases between them. The CDR3 is 16 residues long. The CDR3 here is CSATLPQANPVKTQYF. CDR3 nucleotides: TGCAGTGCTACCCTCCCCCAAGCGAACCCTGTAAAGACCCAGTACTTC.